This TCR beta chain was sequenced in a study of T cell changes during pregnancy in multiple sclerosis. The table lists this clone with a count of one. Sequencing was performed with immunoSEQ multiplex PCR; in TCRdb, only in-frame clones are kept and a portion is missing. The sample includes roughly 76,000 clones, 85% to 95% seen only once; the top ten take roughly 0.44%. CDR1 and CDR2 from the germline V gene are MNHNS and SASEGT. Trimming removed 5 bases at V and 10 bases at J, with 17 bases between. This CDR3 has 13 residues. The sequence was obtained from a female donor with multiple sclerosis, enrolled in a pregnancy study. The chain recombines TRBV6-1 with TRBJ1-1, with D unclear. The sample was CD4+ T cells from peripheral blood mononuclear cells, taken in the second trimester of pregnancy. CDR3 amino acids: CASSQTSLSGAFF. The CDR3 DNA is TGTGCCAGCAGTCAAACTTCTCTTAGCGGAGCTTTCTTT.